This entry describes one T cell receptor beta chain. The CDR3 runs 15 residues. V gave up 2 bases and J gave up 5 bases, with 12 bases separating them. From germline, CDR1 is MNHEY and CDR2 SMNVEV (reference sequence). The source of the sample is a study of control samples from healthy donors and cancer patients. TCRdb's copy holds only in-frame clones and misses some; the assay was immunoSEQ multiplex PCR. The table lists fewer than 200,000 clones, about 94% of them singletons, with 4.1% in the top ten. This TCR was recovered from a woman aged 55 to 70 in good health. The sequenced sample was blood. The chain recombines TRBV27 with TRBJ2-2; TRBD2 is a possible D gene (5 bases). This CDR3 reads CASSLTAGGTGELFF. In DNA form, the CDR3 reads TGTGCCAGCAGTTTAACGGCAGGAGGAACCGGGGAGCTGTTTTTT.